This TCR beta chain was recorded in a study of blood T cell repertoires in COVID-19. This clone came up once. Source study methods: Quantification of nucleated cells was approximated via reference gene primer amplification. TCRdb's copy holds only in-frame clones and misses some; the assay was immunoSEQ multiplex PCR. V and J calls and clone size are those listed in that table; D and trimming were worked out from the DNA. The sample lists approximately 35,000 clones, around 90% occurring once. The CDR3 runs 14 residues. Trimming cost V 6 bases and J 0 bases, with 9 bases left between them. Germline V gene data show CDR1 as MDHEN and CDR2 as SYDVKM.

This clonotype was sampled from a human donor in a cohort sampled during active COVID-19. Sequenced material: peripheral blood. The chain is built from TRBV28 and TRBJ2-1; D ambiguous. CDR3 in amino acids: CASSPHSSYNEQFF. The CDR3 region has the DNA TGTGCCAGCAGCCCCCATAGCTCCTACAATGAGCAGTTCTTC. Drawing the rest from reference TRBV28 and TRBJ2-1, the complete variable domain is DVKVTQSSRYLVKRTGEKVFLECVQDMDHENMFWYRQDPGLGLRLIYFSYDVKMKEKGDIPEGYSVSREKKERFSLILESASTNQTSMYLCASSPHSSYNEQFFGPGTRLTVL.